This TCR beta chain was obtained from a study of blood T cell repertoires in COVID-19. TCRdb's copy holds only in-frame clones and misses some; the assay was immunoSEQ multiplex PCR. The table includes 110,000 to 150,000 clones, approximately 81% detected once. CDR3 length: 14 residues. CDR1 and CDR2 from the germline V gene are MNHEY and SMNVEV (reference sequence). Trimming shortened V by 5 bases and J by 0 bases, and 9 bases separated the two germline ends. This receptor was identified in a man aged 40-49 years with acute COVID-19. Sequencing input: PBMCs or T cells enriched from blood (not recorded which). The chain recombines TRBV27 with TRBJ2-3; D is unclear. The chain's CDR3 is CASSQSPSTDTQYF. The DNA of the CDR3 is TGTGCCAGCAGTCAGTCTCCTAGCACAGATACGCAGTATTTT.